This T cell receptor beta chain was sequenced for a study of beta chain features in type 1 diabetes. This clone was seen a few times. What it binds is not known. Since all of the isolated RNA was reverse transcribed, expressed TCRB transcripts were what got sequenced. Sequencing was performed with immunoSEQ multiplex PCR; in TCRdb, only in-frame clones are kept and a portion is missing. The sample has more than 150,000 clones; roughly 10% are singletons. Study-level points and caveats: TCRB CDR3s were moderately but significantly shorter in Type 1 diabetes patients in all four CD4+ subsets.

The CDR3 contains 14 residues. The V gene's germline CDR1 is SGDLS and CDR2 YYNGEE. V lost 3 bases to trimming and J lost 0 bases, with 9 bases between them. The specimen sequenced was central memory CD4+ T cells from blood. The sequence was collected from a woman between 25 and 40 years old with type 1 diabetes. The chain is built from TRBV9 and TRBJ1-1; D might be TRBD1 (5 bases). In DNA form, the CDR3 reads TGTGCCAGCAGCGCTGGGGCAGTGAACACTGAAGCTTTCTTT. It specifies CASSAGAVNTEAFF.